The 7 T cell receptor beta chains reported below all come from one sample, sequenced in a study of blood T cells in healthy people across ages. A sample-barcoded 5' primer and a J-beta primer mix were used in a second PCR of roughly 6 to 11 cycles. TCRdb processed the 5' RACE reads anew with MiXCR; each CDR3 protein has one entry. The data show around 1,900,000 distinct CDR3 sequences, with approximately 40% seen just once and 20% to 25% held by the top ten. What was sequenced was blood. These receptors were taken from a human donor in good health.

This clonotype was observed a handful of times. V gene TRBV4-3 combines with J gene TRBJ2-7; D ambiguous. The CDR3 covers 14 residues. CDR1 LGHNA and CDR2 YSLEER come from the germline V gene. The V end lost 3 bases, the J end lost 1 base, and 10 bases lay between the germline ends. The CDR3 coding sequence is TGCGCCAGCAGCCAGGGCCTTAGGTCCTACGAGCAGTACTTC. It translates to CASSQGLRSYEQYF.

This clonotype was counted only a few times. This CDR3 is CASSVEGGPITDTQYF. The CDR3 region has the DNA TGTGCCAGCAGCGTAGAGGGGGGCCCTATCACAGATACGCAGTATTTT. The V gene is TRBV9, the J gene TRBJ2-3; the D gene could be TRBD1 or TRBD2 (6 bases each). The CDR3 sequence is 16 residues long. CDR1 is SGDLS, CDR2 YYNGEE, per germline. Trimming removed 0 bases at V and 2 bases at J, with 13 bases between.

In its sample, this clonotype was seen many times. This CDR3 is CSVAVPHSYEQYF. The CDR3 DNA reads TGCAGCGTTGCGGTCCCCCACTCCTACGAGCAGTACTTC. The chain combines TRBV29-1 with TRBJ2-7, with D uncertain. This CDR3 region has 13 residues. Germline CDR1 is SQVTM and CDR2 is ANQGSEA. Trimming shortened V by 4 bases and J by 0 bases, and 10 bases separated the two germline ends.

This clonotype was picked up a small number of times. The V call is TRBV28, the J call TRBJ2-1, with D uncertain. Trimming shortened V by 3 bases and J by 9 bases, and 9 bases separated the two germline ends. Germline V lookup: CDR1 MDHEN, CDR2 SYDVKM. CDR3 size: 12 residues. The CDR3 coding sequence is TGTGCCAGCAGTTTGCGGCAGAGTGAGCAGTTCTTC. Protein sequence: CASSLRQSEQFF.

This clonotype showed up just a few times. Here the CDR3 reads CASSYSGTHSPLHF. The DNA for the CDR3 is TGTGCCAGCAGTTACTCAGGGACCCATTCACCCCTCCACTTT. The chain couples TRBV6-5 to TRBJ1-6; a weak D match, TRBD1 (5 bases). The CDR3 covers 14 residues. Germline V gene lookup returns CDR1 MNHEY and CDR2 SVGAGI. The V end was cut by 0 bases, the J end by 8 bases, with 8 bases between.

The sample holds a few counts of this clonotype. For the CDR3, the DNA is TGTGCCAGCTCACGGACCGGGAGAACAAAGCTTGAGCAGTTCTTC. It yields the protein CASSRTGRTKLEQFF. V usage is TRBV18 and J usage is TRBJ2-1; possible D gene TRBD2, 6 bases. The CDR3 contains 15 residues. Germline V gene lookup returns CDR1 KGHSH and CDR2 LQKENI. The germline V and J ends were trimmed by 4 bases and 9 bases, with 19 bases remaining between them.

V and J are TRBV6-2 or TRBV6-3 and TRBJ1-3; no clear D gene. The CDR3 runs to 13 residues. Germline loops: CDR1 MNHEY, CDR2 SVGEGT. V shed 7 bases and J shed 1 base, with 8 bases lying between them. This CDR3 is CASNPGSGNTIYF. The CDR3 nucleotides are TGTGCCAGCAATCCTGGATCTGGAAACACCATATATTTT.